The clone carrying this T cell receptor (beta chain) was picked up a small number of times. Its specificity is unknown. This entry is derived from a study of T cell repertoires in cytomegalovirus infection. TCRdb re-called the reads through MiXCR, storing one row per CDR3 protein. Altogether approximately 910,000 distinct CDR3 sequences are present, less than 40% being singletons, with the ten largest covering over 13%. The CDR3 extends over 13 amino acids. V lost 4 bases, J lost 6 bases, and 12 bases lay in between. Germline V lookup: CDR1 WNHNN, CDR2 SYGVQD (reference sequence). This TCR derives from a human donor in good health (CMV status not recorded). Some clones in this sample may be carry-over from other donors' samples. This chain uses TRBV10-1 with TRBJ1-2; D is possibly TRBD1 (5 bases). This material consisted of cultured CD8+ T cells from PBMCs, taken from culture after CMV antigen stimulation. The CDR3 is CASSGDVWNGYTF. The CDR3 DNA sequence: TGCGCCAGCAGTGGGGACGTTTGGAATGGCTACACCTTC.